Sequencing of this T cell receptor (beta chain) was carried out in a study of T-cell memory formation after mild COVID-19. Points from the study as a whole: CD4/CD8 balance held among clones contracting day 15 to 85, and later expanders leaned CD4+. The authors left the SARS-CoV-2 specificity of second-wave clones peaking on day 37 unconfirmed. Mostly located in CM and EM were contracting CD4+ clones, with contracting CD8+ clones located in EMRA.

This clonotype has ten or more counts. What it recognizes is unknown. Constant-segment-primed 5'RACE gave TCR alpha and TCR beta cDNA libraries with sample barcodes and UMIs. TCRdb re-derived calls from the 5' RACE reads in MiXCR, one entry per CDR3 protein. The sample includes just over 150,000 distinct CDR3 sequences, roughly 28% of them seen just once. CDR3 length equals 13 residues. V lost 4 bases and J 1 base, leaving 7 bases between the germline ends. The germline V gene encodes CDR1 LGHNA and CDR2 YNFKEQ. This sequence was found in an adult woman who had mild COVID-19 (a few samples of this study predate the infection). Cell type and time point are not known. The sample comprised PBMCs or a T cell subset sorted from them (not recorded which). The V call is TRBV4-2, the J call TRBJ1-1; the D is unclear. CDR3 residues: CASSRTPNTEAFF. The CDR3 DNA reads TGTGCCAGCAGCCGAACACCGAACACTGAAGCTTTCTTT.